This note documents a single TCR beta chain sequence. Every one of the patients relapsed after autologous stem cell transplantation (brentuximab vedotin exposure was variable). This entry comes from a study of PD-1 blockade in classical Hodgkin lymphoma. J gave up 5 bases and V 10 bases, and 7 bases lay outside the gene matches. The CDR3 is 12 residues long. Per the germline V gene, CDR1 is ENHRY and CDR2 is SYGVKD. Sequencing was performed with immunoSEQ multiplex PCR; in TCRdb, only in-frame clones are kept and a portion is missing. The sample lists some 46,000 clones, around three quarters occurring once.

The clonotype comes from a human donor with classical Hodgkin lymphoma. This specimen was peripheral blood mononuclear cells (PBMCs), taken before the second cycle of nivolumab. The V gene is TRBV10-3, the J gene TRBJ2-5; 7 bases match TRBD1. The CDR3 reads CATRGGDETQYF. DNA of the CDR3: TGTGCCACCCGAGGGGGCGATGAGACCCAGTACTTC.